Shown below are 25 T cell receptor beta chains from a single sample sequenced in a study of blood T cells in healthy people across ages (dated by TCRdb to about 2015). Library prep was done by 5' RACE. These reads were obtained on an Illumina HiSeq 2500. The second PCR ran for roughly 7 to 11 cycles and used a J-beta primer mix along with a sample-barcoded 5' primer. Through fastp at Q25 and MiXCR, TCRdb rebuilt clones from the public reads, retaining in-frame beta chains. Entries that share a CDR3 protein sequence are merged under the most common genes and DNA. In this sample the table shows approximately 1,000,000 distinct CDR3 sequences, under 55% of which occur a single time. The biggest ten clones account for 18% of the sample. Sequencing was carried out using blood. Receptors were obtained from a woman aged 55 to 70 in good health.

The chain combines TRBV3-1 with TRBJ2-5; a possible D gene is TRBD2 (6 bases). V shed 3 bases and J shed 7 bases, with 12 bases lying between them. Germline-derived CDR1 and CDR2 are LGHDT and YNNKEL (reference sequence). This CDR3 comprises 13 residues. CDR3 nucleotides: TGTGCCAGCAGCCAGGGGCGGGGCGGGACCCAGTACTTC. Amino acids: CASSQGRGGTQYF.

For the CDR3, the DNA is TGTGCCAGCAGCTCAGGGACTACACTAATGAATGAGCAGTACTTC. As protein: CASSSGTTLMNEQYF. The V gene is TRBV12-3 or TRBV12-4, the J gene TRBJ2-7, with 7 positions matching TRBD2. This CDR3 comprises 15 residues. V was pared by 6 bases and J by 7 bases, with 15 bases of the junction left unmatched.

This clonotype was detected only a few times. J is TRBJ2-7 and V is TRBV7-9, with 9 bases that match TRBD1. V shed 5 bases, J shed 7 bases, and the junction held 6 bases outside the gene matches. Germline loops: CDR1 SEHNR, CDR2 FQNEAQ (reference sequence). The CDR3 runs to 13 residues. The CDR3 loop reads CASSPLTGGEQYF. The CDR3 DNA reads TGTGCCAGCAGCCCCCTGACAGGGGGTGAGCAGTACTTC.

In its sample, this clonotype was seen a few times. J is TRBJ1-2 and V is TRBV9, with D possibly TRBD1 on 6 matching bases. Germline V gives CDR1 SGDLS, CDR2 YYNGEE. Trimming cost V 0 bases and J 8 bases, with 14 bases left between them. The length of the CDR3 is 14 residues. The CDR3 loop is CASSVAQGLRGYTF. CDR3 DNA sequence: TGTGCCAGCAGCGTAGCACAGGGTCTACGAGGCTACACCTTC.

J is TRBJ2-7 and V is TRBV12-3 or TRBV12-4, with 8 positions matching TRBD2. This CDR3 region has 13 residues. J lost 7 bases, V lost 6 bases, and 8 bases had no gene match. The CDR3 protein is CASRGAGVGEQYF. In DNA, the CDR3 is TGTGCCAGCAGGGGAGCGGGAGTTGGGGAGCAGTACTTC.

This clonotype has just a few counts. In DNA form, the CDR3 reads TGTGCCATCAGTGAGGCGACTAGCGGATACTACGAGCAGTACTTC. Its translation is CAISEATSGYYEQYF. This chain connects TRBV10-3 to TRBJ2-7, with TRBD2 matching 9 bases. The germline V gene has CDR1 ENHRY and CDR2 SYGVKD. This CDR3 region has 15 residues. V gave up 2 bases and J gave up 3 bases; unmatched junction bases: 5.

V is TRBV6-6 and J is TRBJ1-6; perhaps TRBD1 as D (5 bases). This CDR3 spans 17 amino acids. V was pared by 2 bases and J by 5 bases, with 16 bases between. In germline, CDR1 is MNHNY, CDR2 SVGAGI (reference sequence). For the CDR3, the DNA is TGTGCCAGCAGTTACCTGACCCGACAGCATAATAATTCACCCCTCCACTTT. Its protein is CASSYLTRQHNNSPLHF.

The chain joins TRBV25-1 to TRBJ2-4, with 8 bases identical to TRBD2. The DNA end favors TRBJ2-7, so the J call may be wrong. Germline V gene data show CDR1 as MGHDK and CDR2 as SYGVNS. The CDR3 contains 15 residues. Here the CDR3 reads CASRRKSGRGYEQYF. DNA of the CDR3: TGTGCCAGCAGAAGAAAGAGCGGGAGAGGCTACGAGCAGTACTTC.

Only a few counts were recorded for this clonotype. The rearrangement joins TRBV29-1 to TRBJ2-1; 10 bases are a match to TRBD2. There are 12 residues in the CDR3. The germline V gene has CDR1 SQVTM and CDR2 ANQGSEA. The junction had 6 bases not matched to a gene; V was cut back by 7 bases and J by 9 bases. The CDR3 sequence is CSGGTSVFEQFF. For the CDR3, the DNA is TGCAGCGGGGGGACTAGCGTATTTGAGCAGTTCTTC.

As for this clonotype: A read error may be the cause here, since a much bigger clone is one base away. The V and J genes are TRBV4-2 and TRBJ2-5; the D is unclear. TRBJ2-7 matches the DNA end more closely, so the J call is doubtful. Germline-derived CDR1 and CDR2 are LGHNA and YNFKEQ. CDR3 length: 15 amino acids. This CDR3 reads CACSQFIRPLDEQYF. CDR3 sequence (DNA): TGTGCCTGCAGCCAATTCATCCGGCCCCTTGACGAGCAGTACTTC.

V usage is TRBV29-1 and J usage is TRBJ2-7, with TRBD1 identical over 11 bases. The CDR3 loop spans 14 amino acids. Trimming cost V 1 base and J 5 bases; bases outside gene matches: 4. CDR1 SQVTM and CDR2 ANQGSEA come from the germline V gene. The CDR3 coding sequence is TGCAGCGTTGAAGGCGGACAGGGGGCGAACGAGCAGTACTTC. Translation gives CSVEGGQGANEQYF.

The chain links TRBV27 to TRBJ2-5; D may be TRBD1 or TRBD2 (6 bases each). Trimming cost V 2 bases and J 5 bases, with 15 bases left between them. This CDR3 region has 15 residues. Germline V CDR1 and CDR2: MNHEY, SMNVEV (reference sequence). CDR3 bases: TGTGCCAGCAGTTTACGGGGGCAGTCAAGGGAGACCCAGTACTTC. This gives the protein CASSLRGQSRETQYF.

There are many counts of this clonotype. This sequence joins TRBV7-9 and TRBJ2-5; 11 bases fit TRBD2. The J segment lost 4 bases and the V segment lost 5 bases, leaving 3 bases of the junction unmatched. This CDR3 spans 14 amino acids. Germline CDR1 reads SEHNR; CDR2 reads FQNEAQ (reference sequence). CDR3 in amino acids: CASSGTSGGETQYF. CDR3 in DNA: TGTGCCAGCAGCGGGACTAGCGGCGGAGAGACCCAGTACTTC.

V usage is TRBV7-8 and J usage is TRBJ2-1; tentatively, D is TRBD1 or TRBD2 (5 bases each). V was cut by 2 bases and J by 0 bases, with 11 bases left in between. The germline gives CDR1 SGHVS, CDR2 FQNEAQ. This CDR3 has 16 amino acids. CDR3 nucleotide sequence: TGTGCCAGCAGCTTAACGAGGGGAAGCTCCTACAATGAGCAGTTCTTC. Its translation is CASSLTRGSSYNEQFF.

V usage is TRBV4-1 and J usage is TRBJ2-5, with 8 bases identical to TRBD1. J lost 11 bases, V lost 0 bases, and 8 bases had no gene match. This CDR3 spans 14 amino acids. In germline, CDR1 is MGHRA, CDR2 YSYEKL. CDR3 in amino acids: CASSQDGETGEQYF. In nucleotides, the CDR3 is TGCGCCAGCAGCCAAGATGGTGAGACAGGGGAGCAGTACTTC.

The V call is TRBV30, the J call TRBJ1-2, with no clear D. The CDR3 totals 12 residues. From germline, CDR1 is GTSNPN and CDR2 SVGIG (reference sequence). V was trimmed by 1 base and J by 4 bases, leaving 7 bases between them. The CDR3 DNA is TGTGCCTGGAGTGGGGGTATCTATGGCTACACCTTC. This sequence encodes CAWSGGIYGYTF.

This clonotype was observed a handful of times. V and J are TRBV15 and TRBJ2-7; 8 bases are a match to TRBD2. The germline gives CDR1 LNHNV, CDR2 YYDKDF (reference sequence). J was trimmed by 4 bases and V by 3 bases; bases with no gene match: 11. This CDR3 has 16 amino acids. This CDR3 is CATSSATSGTRYEQYF. For the CDR3, the DNA is TGTGCCACCAGCAGTGCTACCTCCGGGACTAGATACGAGCAGTACTTC.

The rearrangement joins TRBV6-5 to TRBJ2-4; D is ambiguous. The DNA end is a closer match to TRBJ2-7, so the J assignment may be wrong. The CDR3 loop spans 13 amino acids. The V gene's germline CDR1 is MNHEY and CDR2 SVGAGI. CDR3 region: CASSRPDTYEQYF. DNA for the CDR3: TGTGCCAGCAGTCGGCCGGATACCTACGAGCAGTACTTC.

This clonotype was observed a handful of times. V usage is TRBV30 and J usage is TRBJ2-1, with D possibly matching TRBD2 (5 bases). The germline V gene has CDR1 GTSNPN and CDR2 SVGIG (reference sequence). This CDR3 has 15 residues. V was clipped by 4 bases and J by 4 bases, with 17 bases between them. CDR3 DNA sequence: TGTGCCTGGAAGGGAGATTGGGAGAGGTACAATGAGCAGTTCTTC. The encoded protein is CAWKGDWERYNEQFF.

In this sample, this clonotype turned up a few times. V is TRBV27 and J is TRBJ2-1; 12 positions agree with TRBD2. The CDR3 is 15 residues long. Per germline, CDR1 MNHEY and CDR2 SMNVEV (reference sequence). The V gene end was trimmed by 4 bases and the J gene end by 5 bases; junction bases not matched to a gene: 3. Here the CDR3 DNA reads TGTGCCAGCAGTTATGGACTAGCGGGGCACAATGAGCAGTTCTTC. Translated, it gives CASSYGLAGHNEQFF.

This clonotype has more than one count but fewer than ten. V and J are TRBV7-8 and TRBJ2-5; tentative D call: TRBD2 (6 bases). Per the germline V gene, CDR1 is SGHVS and CDR2 is FQNEAQ. This CDR3 region has 16 residues. Deletions cut 1 base from V and 1 base from J, with 13 bases between. In nucleotides, the CDR3 is TGTGCCAGCAGCTTAGTTTTGTTGGGAGGCCAAGAGACCCAGTACTTC. Its protein is CASSLVLLGGQETQYF. The variable domain in full, completed from reference TRBV7-8 and TRBJ2-5, reads GAGVSQSPRYKVAKRGQDVALRCDPISGHVSLFWYQQALGQGPEFLTYFQNEAQLDKSGLPSDRFFAERPEGSVSTLKIQRTQQEDSAVYLCASSLVLLGGQETQYFGPGTRLLVL.

V is TRBV12-3 or TRBV12-4 and J is TRBJ2-5; TRBD2 matches 9 bases. This CDR3 is 15 amino acids long. V lost 6 bases to trimming and J lost 3 bases; unmatched junction nucleotides: 8. The CDR3 is CASRGSGGGEETQYF. In DNA, the CDR3 is TGTGCCAGCAGGGGTAGCGGGGGAGGGGAAGAGACCCAGTACTTC.

This clonotype was seen a few times. This sequence joins TRBV5-1 and TRBJ2-7; 9 nucleotides match TRBD1. Germline trimming cut 3 bases from V and 7 bases from J; bases unmatched to any gene: 14. Looked up from germline, CDR1 is SGHRS and CDR2 is YFSETQ. The CDR3 is 16 residues long. The CDR3 spells CASSSRTGTGLNEQYF. The CDR3 DNA is TGCGCCAGCAGCTCCAGAACCGGGACAGGGCTGAATGAGCAGTACTTC.

This chain connects TRBV10-2 to TRBJ2-5; 8 bases are shared with TRBD1. The J call may be faulty, since TRBJ2-7 better matches the DNA end. The CDR3 is 15 residues long. Germline CDR1 reads WSHSY; CDR2 reads SAAADI. Here the CDR3 reads CASSNSQGASNEQYF. The CDR3, as DNA: TGCGCCAGCAGTAACTCCCAGGGGGCGAGCAACGAGCAGTACTTC.

The V gene is TRBV9, the J gene TRBJ2-1; D is undetermined. The CDR3 is made up of 14 amino acids. Trimming shortened V by 0 bases and J by 3 bases, and 7 bases separated the two germline ends. The germline gives CDR1 SGDLS, CDR2 YYNGEE. The CDR3 DNA reads as TGTGCCAGCAGCGTAGACAGTCTCTACAATGAGCAGTTCTTC. This sequence encodes CASSVDSLYNEQFF.